The present entry profiles one TCR beta chain with its context. Its antigen target is currently unknown. No base qualities exist here, and no much larger clone lies one base off it. The data derive from a study of shared clonotypes between healthy human individuals (dated by TCRdb to between 2020 and 2021). In terms of the full investigation: A couple of women and a few men aged 18 to 49 years were included in the cohort. Leukapheresis yielded between about 0.9 and 8.9 billion PBMCs per donor. Different laboratories and diverse techniques were used to prepare libraries and sequence TCR repertoires, to increase sequencing depth and limit assay-specific biases. For each donor, three plates each were used for CD4 naive and CD4 memory, two plates were used for CD8 naive, and one plate was used for CD8 memory. To estimate repertoire size and how much clonotype sharing occurs between individuals, the study deeply sequenced the blood TCR repertoires of a handful of healthy adults.

CDR3 length: 15 amino acids, cysteine to phenylalanine. The only DNA kept is the CDR3, 45 bases in frame from the first base. Germline trimming: 7 bases from V, 1 base from J; junction bases outside gene matches: 6. Taken from the germline V gene (reference sequence), the CDR1 and CDR2 loops are LNHDA and SQIVND. The donors were healthy, HIV-negative adults with no recently reported acute infections or vaccinations. Every donor was a Caucasian adult living in Nashville, Tennessee, USA. CD4+ T cells were enriched through magnetic negative selection, after which naive cells were positively selected on CD45RA and the remaining negative fraction served as the memory subset. Blood was obtained by leukapheresis, after which PBMCs were separated by Ficoll-Histopaque density gradient centrifugation and cryopreserved in liquid nitrogen vapor phase. Analytical flow cytometry was used to check the purity and quantity of each magnetically sorted T cell population. Genomic DNA was isolated from each sorted fraction and quantified by UV absorbance on a Nanodrop 2000c.

Using the deep immunoSEQ assay, TCR CDR3 regions were amplified from genomic DNA by multiplex PCR. Genomic DNA extracted from each cell subset was distributed evenly over all wells of several immunoSEQ 96-well plates, and each plate served as one replicate. For sorted subsets, 200 to 250 ng genomic DNA, equal to tens of thousands of T cell genomes, was loaded into each replicate PCR. Purified libraries were quantified with a Qubit 3.0 fluorometer, sized on a Bioanalyzer 2100, and re-quantified with the KAPA Library Quantification kit. Each immunoSEQ 96-well plate was sequenced on its own single-read 150-cycle Illumina NextSeq 550 flow cell. Under the source paper's analysis protocol: Because only junctional sequences without quality scores were contained in the immunoSEQ output, filtering matching that applied to full-length reads could not be performed. To assign V/J genes and CDR3, sequences were annotated against IMGT germline references using PyIR, a Python wrapper for IgBLAST v1.9. Reads with weak V/J assignments (E-value above 1e-6), missing CDR3, stop codons, out-of-frame junctions, or ambiguous translated residues were removed. V3J clonotypes were defined as sequences sharing the same inferred V gene, J gene, and CDR3 amino acid sequence. To compute the percentage overlap between repertoires, the number of shared unique clonotypes was divided by the size of the smaller repertoire. Repertoire richness was assessed with RTK rarefaction, the Chao1 estimator, and Recon v2.1 estimates of unobserved clonotypes. Generation probabilities were computed with OLGA for all TCRbeta clonotypes obtained by the gDNA method from several donors. TCRdb took over this immuneACCESS table, retaining in-frame rearrangements with V and J assigned. Such tables are incomplete; in checked studies, under half of the missing clones stem from an unresolved V gene, and the remainder is unexplained. V and J calls plus clone size are reproduced from that table; the DNA served to infer D and trimming. This sample holds around 700,000 clones; roughly 70% were observed only once. The ten largest clones capture 1.5% to 2% of the sample.

Summary of the overall study and its limitations: Based on pairwise subsampling, the degree of clonotype sharing among donors was expected to be affected by sequencing depth. Because the study included a small number of donors, the genetic and exposure-history diversity represented was limited. Naive subsets generally had larger estimated clonotype richness than memory subsets. Sampling was limited to blood, and TCR repertoires in tissue likely differ from TCR repertoires in blood. When a handful of donors were compared, the shared fraction of clonotypes was about 5% for naive CD4, about 4% for naive CD8, 2% to 2.5% for memory CD4, and roughly 0.43% for memory CD8. Clonotypes shared by all four sorted-subset donors showed higher generation probabilities than non-shared clonotypes. Incomplete sequencing was indicated by rarefaction of sorted-subset datasets, despite the large sequencing depth.

The sample consisted of memory CD4+ T cells sorted from blood. This specimen's cell subset or site label, interpreted: CD45RA-negative fraction. The clonotype was recovered from a woman in her 30s in good health. The sequence is built from TRBV19 and TRBJ2-7; 11 middle bases align to TRBD2. The encoded CDR3 is CASKLTSGTSYEQYF. The DNA sequence reads TGTGCCAGTAAACTGACTAGCGGGACGTCCTACGAGCAGTACTTC.